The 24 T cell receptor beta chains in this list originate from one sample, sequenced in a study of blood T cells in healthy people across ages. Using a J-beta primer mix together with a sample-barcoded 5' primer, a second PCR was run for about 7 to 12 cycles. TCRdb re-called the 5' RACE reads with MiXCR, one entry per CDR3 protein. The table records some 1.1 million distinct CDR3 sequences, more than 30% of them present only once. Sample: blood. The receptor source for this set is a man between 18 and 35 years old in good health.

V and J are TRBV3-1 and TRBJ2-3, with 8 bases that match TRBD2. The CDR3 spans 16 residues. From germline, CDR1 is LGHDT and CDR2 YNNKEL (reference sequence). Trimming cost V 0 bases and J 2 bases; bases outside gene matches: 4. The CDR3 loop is CASSQEIAGNTDTQYF. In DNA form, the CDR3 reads TGTGCCAGCAGCCAAGAGATAGCGGGGAACACAGATACGCAGTATTTT.

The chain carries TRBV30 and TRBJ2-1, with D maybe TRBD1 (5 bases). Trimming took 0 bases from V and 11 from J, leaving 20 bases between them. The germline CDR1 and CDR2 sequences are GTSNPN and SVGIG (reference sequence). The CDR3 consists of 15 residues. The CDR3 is CAWSVRLADPGKQFF. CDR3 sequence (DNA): TGTGCCTGGAGTGTACGTCTCGCCGATCCAGGGAAGCAGTTCTTC.

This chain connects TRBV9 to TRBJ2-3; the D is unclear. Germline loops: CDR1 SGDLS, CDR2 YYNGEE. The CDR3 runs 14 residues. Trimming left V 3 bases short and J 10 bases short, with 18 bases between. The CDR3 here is CASSASLSSSAQYF. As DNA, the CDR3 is TGTGCCAGCAGCGCCTCCCTATCATCGAGTGCGCAGTATTTT.

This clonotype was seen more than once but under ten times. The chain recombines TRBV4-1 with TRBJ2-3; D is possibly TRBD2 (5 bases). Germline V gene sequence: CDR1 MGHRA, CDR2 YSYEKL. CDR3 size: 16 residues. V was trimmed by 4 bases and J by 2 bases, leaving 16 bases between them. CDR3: CASSPRRGANTDTQYF. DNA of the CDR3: TGCGCCAGCAGCCCTAGACGGGGAGCAAACACAGATACGCAGTATTTT.

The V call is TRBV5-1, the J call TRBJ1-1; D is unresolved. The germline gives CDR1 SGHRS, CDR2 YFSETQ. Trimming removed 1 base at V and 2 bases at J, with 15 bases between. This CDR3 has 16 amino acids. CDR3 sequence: CASSLYTGKTNTEAFF. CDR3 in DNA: TGCGCCAGCAGCTTGTATACGGGGAAAACCAACACTGAAGCTTTCTTT.

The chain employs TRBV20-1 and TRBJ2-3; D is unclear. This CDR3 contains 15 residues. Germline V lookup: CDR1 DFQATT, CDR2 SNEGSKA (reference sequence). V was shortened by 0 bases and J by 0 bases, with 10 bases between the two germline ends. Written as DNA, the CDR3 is TGCAGTGCTAGAGAGGTGGGCTTTAGCACAGATACGCAGTATTTT. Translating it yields CSAREVGFSTDTQYF.

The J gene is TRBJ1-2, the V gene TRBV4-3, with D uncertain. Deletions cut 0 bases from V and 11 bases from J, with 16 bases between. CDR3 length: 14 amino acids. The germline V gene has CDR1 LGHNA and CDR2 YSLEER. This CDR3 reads CASSQDLWTPRYTF. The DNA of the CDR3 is TGCGCCAGCAGCCAAGATCTGTGGACGCCAAGATACACCTTC.

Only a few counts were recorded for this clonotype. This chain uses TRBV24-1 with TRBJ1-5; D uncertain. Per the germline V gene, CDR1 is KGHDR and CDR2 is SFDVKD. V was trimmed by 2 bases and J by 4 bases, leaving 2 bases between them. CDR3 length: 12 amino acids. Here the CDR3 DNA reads TGTGCCACCAGTGATTCGAATCAGCCCCAGCATTTT. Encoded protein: CATSDSNQPQHF.

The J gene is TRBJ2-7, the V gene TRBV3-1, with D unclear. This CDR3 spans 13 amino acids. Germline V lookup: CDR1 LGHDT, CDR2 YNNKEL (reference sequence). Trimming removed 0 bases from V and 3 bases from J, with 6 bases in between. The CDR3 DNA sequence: TGTGCCAGCAGCCAAGATCGCCTCTACGAGCAGTACTTC. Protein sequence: CASSQDRLYEQYF.

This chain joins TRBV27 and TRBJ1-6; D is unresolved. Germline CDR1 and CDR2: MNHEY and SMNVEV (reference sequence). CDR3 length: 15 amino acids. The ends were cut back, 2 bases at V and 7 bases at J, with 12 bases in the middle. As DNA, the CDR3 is TGTGCCAGCAGTTTAAGTCTGGTCGTGAATTCACCCCTCCACTTT. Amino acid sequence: CASSLSLVVNSPLHF.

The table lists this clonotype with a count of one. The CDR3 loop is CASSVGGGITYNEQFF. For the CDR3, the DNA is TGTGCCAGCAGCGTAGGGGGCGGGATCACCTACAATGAGCAGTTCTTC. The chain uses TRBV9 and TRBJ2-1; possible D gene TRBD2, 6 bases. The CDR3 has 16 residues. Per germline, CDR1 SGDLS and CDR2 YYNGEE. The V end lost 0 bases, the J end lost 2 bases, and 12 bases lay between the germline ends.

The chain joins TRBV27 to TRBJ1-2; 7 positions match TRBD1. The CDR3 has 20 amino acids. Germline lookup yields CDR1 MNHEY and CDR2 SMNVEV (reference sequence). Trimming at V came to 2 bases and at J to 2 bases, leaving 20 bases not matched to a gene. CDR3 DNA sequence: TGTGCCAGCAGTTTAGTAGGTACCCTAACCACCGACAGGGCCAACTATGGCTACACCTTC. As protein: CASSLVGTLTTDRANYGYTF.

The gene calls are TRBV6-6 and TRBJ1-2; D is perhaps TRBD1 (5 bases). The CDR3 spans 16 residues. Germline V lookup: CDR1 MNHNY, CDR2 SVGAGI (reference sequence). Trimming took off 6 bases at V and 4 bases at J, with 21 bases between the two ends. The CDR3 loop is CASSRAPGGEGYGYTF. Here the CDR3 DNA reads TGTGCCAGCAGCCGAGCCCCGGGGGGGGAAGGCTATGGCTACACCTTC.

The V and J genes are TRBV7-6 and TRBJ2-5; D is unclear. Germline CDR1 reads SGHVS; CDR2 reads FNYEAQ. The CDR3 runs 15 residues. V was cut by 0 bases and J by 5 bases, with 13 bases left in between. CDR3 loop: CASSLALSPRETQYF. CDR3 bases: TGTGCCAGCAGCTTAGCGCTTTCCCCTCGGGAGACCCAGTACTTC.

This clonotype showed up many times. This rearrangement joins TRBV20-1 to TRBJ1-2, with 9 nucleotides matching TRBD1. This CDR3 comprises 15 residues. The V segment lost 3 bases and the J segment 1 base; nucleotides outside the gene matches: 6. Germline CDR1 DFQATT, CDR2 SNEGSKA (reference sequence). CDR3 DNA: TGCAGTGCTAGGTCCAACAGGGGGCTTAACTATGGCTACACCTTC. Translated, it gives CSARSNRGLNYGYTF.

The CDR3 DNA sequence: TGCAGTGCTAGGGGGACTAGCGGGGGCCCAGATACGCAGTATTTT. It is translated as CSARGTSGGPDTQYF. The chain has TRBV20-1 and TRBJ2-3, with 14 positions matching TRBD2. Germline-derived CDR1 and CDR2 are DFQATT and SNEGSKA (reference sequence). This CDR3 is built from 15 residues. The trim removed 3 bases at V and 4 bases at J, leaving 3 bases unmatched.

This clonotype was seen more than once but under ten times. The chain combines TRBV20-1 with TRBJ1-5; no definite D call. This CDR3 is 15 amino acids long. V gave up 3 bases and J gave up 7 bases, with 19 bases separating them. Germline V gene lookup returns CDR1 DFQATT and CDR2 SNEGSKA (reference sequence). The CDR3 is CSARSRGYAGQPQHF. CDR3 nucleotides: TGCAGTGCTAGGTCGCGAGGGTATGCCGGCCAGCCCCAGCATTTT.

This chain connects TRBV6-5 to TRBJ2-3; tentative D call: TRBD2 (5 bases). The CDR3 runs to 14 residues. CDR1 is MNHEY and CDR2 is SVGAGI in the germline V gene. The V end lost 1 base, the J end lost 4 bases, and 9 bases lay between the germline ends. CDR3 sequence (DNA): TGTGCCAGCAGTTACTTAGGAGGATCAGATACGCAGTATTTT. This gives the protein CASSYLGGSDTQYF.

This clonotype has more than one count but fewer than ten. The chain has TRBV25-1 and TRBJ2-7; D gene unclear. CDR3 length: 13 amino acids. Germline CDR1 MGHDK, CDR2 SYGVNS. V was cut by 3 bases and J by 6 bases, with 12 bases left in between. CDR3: CASSDMTAGEQYF. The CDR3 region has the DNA TGTGCCAGCAGTGACATGACGGCCGGCGAGCAGTACTTC.

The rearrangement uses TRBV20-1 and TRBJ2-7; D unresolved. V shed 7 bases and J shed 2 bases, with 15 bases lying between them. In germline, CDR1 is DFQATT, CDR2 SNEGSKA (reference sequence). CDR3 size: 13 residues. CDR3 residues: CSGQDLKPYEQYF. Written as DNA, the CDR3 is TGCAGTGGCCAGGACCTAAAACCCTACGAGCAGTACTTC.

CDR3 sequence: CASSPTAGGTEAFF. The CDR3, as DNA: TGTGCCAGCTCGCCCACGGCCGGGGGCACTGAAGCTTTCTTT. The J gene is TRBJ1-1, the V gene TRBV18; the D gene is possibly TRBD1 (5 bases). The V gene's germline CDR1 is KGHSH and CDR2 LQKENI. Trimming removed 6 bases at V and 4 bases at J, with 15 bases between. This CDR3 has 14 residues.

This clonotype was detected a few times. The CDR3 sequence: CASSYVRTNQPQHF. CDR3 coding DNA: TGTGCCAGCAGTTACGTGCGTACCAATCAGCCCCAGCATTTT. The V gene is TRBV6-2 or TRBV6-3, the J gene TRBJ1-5; D uncertain. Between the trimmed V and J ends, which lost 2 bases and 3 bases, there was a span of 8 bases. Germline V gene lookup returns CDR1 MNHEY and CDR2 SVGEGT. The CDR3 contains 14 residues.

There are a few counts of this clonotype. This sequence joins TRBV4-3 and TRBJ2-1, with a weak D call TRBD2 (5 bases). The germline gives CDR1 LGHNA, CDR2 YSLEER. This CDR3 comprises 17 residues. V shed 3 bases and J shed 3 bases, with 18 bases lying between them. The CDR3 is CASSQSPSDDYYNEQFF. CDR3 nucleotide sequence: TGCGCCAGCAGCCAGTCCCCTTCGGACGACTACTACAATGAGCAGTTCTTC.

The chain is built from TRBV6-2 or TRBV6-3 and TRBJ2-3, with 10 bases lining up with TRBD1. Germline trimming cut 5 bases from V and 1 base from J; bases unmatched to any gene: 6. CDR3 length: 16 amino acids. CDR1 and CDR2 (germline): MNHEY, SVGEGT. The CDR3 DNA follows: TGTGCCAGCAGTCAGACAGGGGGCAGTGGCACAGATACGCAGTATTTT. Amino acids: CASSQTGGSGTDTQYF.